This TCR beta chain came from a study of T cell responses to AZD1222 COVID-19 vaccine. Pooling of second doses given at about 4 or about 12 weeks was done. J gave up 10 bases and V 4 bases, and 13 bases lay outside the gene matches. Germline CDR1 LNHDA, CDR2 SQIVND (reference sequence). The CDR3 is 16 amino acids. Generated by immunoSEQ multiplex PCR, the TCRdb table keeps only in-frame clones and is missing some. Of 250,000 to 300,000 clones listed, approximately 94% are singletons. General study results and limits: Rises in breadth and depth of Spike-specific TCRs came after two AZD1222 doses. Females made up more of the donors, who were largely white British, and clonal diversity may have come out too low. Repertoire collection took place solely once the T cell response had peaked.

For this clone: Its specificity is not known.

The receptor was isolated from an adult who received the AZD1222 COVID-19 vaccine. The rearrangement joins TRBV19 to TRBJ1-6; TRBD1 matches 7 bases. Sequencing was performed on peripheral blood, taken 28 days after the second AZD1222 dose. CDR3 sequence reads: CASSSLKGGPGSPLHF. The CDR3, as DNA: TGTGCCAGTAGTAGCCTCAAAGGGGGCCCTGGATCACCCCTCCACTTT.